This T cell receptor beta chain was documented in a study of neurological immune-mediated disorders. Every sequencing run produced over 170 million TCR-beta sequences, and the sequences from any one run covered 15-18 subjects. TCRdb re-called the 5' RACE reads with MiXCR, one entry per CDR3 protein. The sample lists tens of thousands of distinct CDR3 sequences; less than 15% were seen once. Noted time point: technical triplicate 1. For the sorted libraries, 1 million CD4+ or CD8+ T cells were used. This clonotype was seen many times. This receptor was identified in a female donor with HTLV-1-associated myelopathy (HAM/TSP). The material sequenced was CD4+ T cells from blood.

CDR3 sequence (DNA): TGTGCCAGCAGCGTACGGTCTGGGCTTGGGACCCAGTACTTC. Its translation is CASSVRSGLGTQYF. The rearrangement joins TRBV9 to TRBJ2-5; D call uncertain. The CDR3 runs to 14 residues. Germline V gives CDR1 SGDLS, CDR2 YYNGEE. The V and J ends lost 1 base and 7 bases respectively, with 14 bases between them.